Presented here are 32 T cell receptor beta chains from one specimen sequenced in a study of cytomegalovirus exposure and HLA in healthy donors. PCR employed 60 Vbeta and 13 Jbeta primers. Repertoires were generated with immunoSEQ multiplex PCR, while TCRdb's copy carries only in-frame clones and drops some. Among roughly 200,000 clones listed, 70% to 85% were seen once. Specimen: PBMCs. The source of these receptors is a middle-aged woman in good health and CMV-seronegative.

The chain has TRBV28 and TRBJ1-5; 10 bases are shared with TRBD1. Germline loops: CDR1 MDHEN, CDR2 SYDVKM. This CDR3 contains 15 residues. V lost 7 bases to trimming and J lost 5 bases; unmatched junction nucleotides: 8. CDR3 sequence reads: CASTQDRGLHQPQHF. The DNA for the CDR3 is TGTGCCAGCACCCAGGACAGGGGGTTGCATCAGCCCCAGCATTTT. The full variable domain, with the rest looked up from reference TRBV28 and TRBJ1-5, is DVKVTQSSRYLVKRTGEKVFLECVQDMDHENMFWYRQDPGLGLRLIYFSYDVKMKEKGDIPEGYSVSREKKERFSLILESASTNQTSMYLCASTQDRGLHQPQHFGDGTRLSIL.

This sequence joins TRBV6-5 and TRBJ2-2, with 9 positions matching TRBD2. With 6 bases clipped from V and 4 bases from J, the junction kept 3 bases outside the gene matches. CDR3 length: 14 residues. Germline V CDR1 and CDR2: MNHEY, SVGAGI. In nucleotides, the CDR3 is TGTGCCAGCAGACAAGCGGGAGGCACCGGGGAGCTGTTTTTT. Translation: CASRQAGGTGELFF.

V usage is TRBV27 and J usage is TRBJ2-6, with TRBD2 identical over 8 bases. Germline loops: CDR1 MNHEY, CDR2 SMNVEV (reference sequence). V gave up 5 bases and J gave up 1 base; unmatched junction bases: 7. The CDR3 totals 17 residues. The CDR3 is CASSRGGASSGANVLTF. The CDR3 nucleotides read TGTGCCAGCAGTCGGGGGGGGGCCTCATCTGGGGCCAACGTCCTGACTTTC.

Points on this clone: One end of the junction varies from germline; a read error may be responsible. The V gene is TRBV7-7, the J gene TRBJ2-5; 7 bases map to TRBD1. The CDR3 has 15 amino acids. In germline, CDR1 is SSHAT, CDR2 FNYEAQ (reference sequence). The CDR3 region has the DNA TGTGCTAGCAGCGCCAGACAGGGAGAGGGAGAGACCCAGTACTTC. The encoded protein is CASSARQGEGETQYF.

This rearrangement joins TRBV5-1 to TRBJ2-1; tentatively, D is TRBD1 (5 bases). Per the germline V gene, CDR1 is SGHRS and CDR2 is YFSETQ. Between the trimmed V and J ends, which lost 0 bases and 5 bases, there was a span of 9 bases. This CDR3 is built from 14 residues. In nucleotides, the CDR3 is TGCGCCAGCAGCTTGGGACAGCCTAACAATGAGCAGTTCTTC. It yields the protein CASSLGQPNNEQFF.

This chain uses TRBV29-1 with TRBJ1-1; a possible D gene is TRBD1 (5 bases). The V gene's germline CDR1 is SQVTM and CDR2 ANQGSEA. V gave up 7 bases and J gave up 9 bases, with 9 bases separating them. The CDR3 totals 9 residues. The CDR3 here is CSARTKAFF. In DNA form, the CDR3 reads TGCAGCGCTCGGACAAAAGCTTTCTTT.

The chain links TRBV18 to TRBJ2-7; tentatively, D is TRBD1 (6 bases). V was shortened by 4 bases and J by 7 bases, with 20 bases between the two germline ends. Germline V CDR1 and CDR2: KGHSH, LQKENI. This CDR3 spans 15 amino acids. In DNA form, the CDR3 reads TGTGCCAGCTCACGAAACGGACAGAGGGCAGGAGAGCAGTACTTC. Translated: CASSRNGQRAGEQYF. Full variable domain (rest looked up from reference TRBV18 and TRBJ2-7): NAGVMQNPRHLVRRRGQEARLRCSPMKGHSHVYWYRQLPEEGLKFMVYLQKENIIDESGMPKERFSAEFPKEGPSILRIQQVVRGDSAAYFCASSRNGQRAGEQYFGPGTRLTVT.

The chain recombines TRBV11-3 with TRBJ1-1, with 10 bases that match TRBD1. Per the germline V gene, CDR1 is SGHNT and CDR2 is YENEEA. The CDR3 has 15 residues. Trimming at V came to 4 bases and at J to 5 bases, leaving 7 bases not matched to a gene. CDR3 coding DNA: TGTGCCAGCAGCTCAGGACAGGGGGTTGTGACTGAAGCTTTCTTT. Translation gives CASSSGQGVVTEAFF.

The rearrangement joins TRBV7-9 to TRBJ1-4; TRBD1 matches 10 bases. The CDR3 length is 17 residues. The V and J ends lost 1 base and 0 bases, in that order; junction bases with no gene match: 2. Germline assignment: CDR1 SEHNR and CDR2 FQNEAQ (reference sequence). CDR3 bases: TGTGCCAGCAGCTTAGGGACAGGGGGGGCAACTAATGAAAAACTGTTTTTT. Translating it yields CASSLGTGGATNEKLFF.

V and J are TRBV30 and TRBJ2-4; 9 bases map to TRBD2. CDR3 length equals 13 residues. Looked up from germline, CDR1 is GTSNPN and CDR2 is SVGIG (reference sequence). With 0 bases clipped from V and 8 bases from J, the junction kept 2 bases outside the gene matches. Here the CDR3 reads CAWSVRGGDIQYF. CDR3 bases: TGTGCCTGGAGTGTACGCGGGGGGGACATTCAGTACTTC.

This rearrangement joins TRBV4-1 to TRBJ2-3; 7 bases align to TRBD2. The CDR3 loop spans 17 amino acids. V gave up 4 bases and J gave up 4 bases; unmatched junction bases: 14. The germline V gene encodes CDR1 MGHRA and CDR2 YSYEKL. The chain's CDR3 is CASSLPSGGSGADTQYF. Written as DNA, the CDR3 is TGCGCCAGCAGCCTTCCCTCCGGGGGGAGCGGAGCAGATACGCAGTATTTT.

This chain connects TRBV4-1 to TRBJ2-3, with D maybe TRBD1 (5 bases). From germline, CDR1 is MGHRA and CDR2 YSYEKL. The CDR3 length is 16 residues. With 0 bases removed from V and 2 bases from J, the gap between germline ends came to 12 bases. CDR3 region: CASSQDRGRATDTQYF. In DNA form, the CDR3 reads TGCGCCAGCAGCCAAGATAGGGGCAGGGCCACAGATACGCAGTATTTT.

For this clone: The sample has other DNA sequences that encode this CDR3 too. V gene TRBV5-6 combines with J gene TRBJ2-5; D possibly corresponds to TRBD2 (5 bases). Trimming left V 1 base short and J 4 bases short, with 8 bases between. This CDR3 has 13 amino acids. Germline values: CDR1 SGHDT, CDR2 YYEEEE. In DNA form, the CDR3 reads TGTGCCAGCAGCTTGCTTGGAGGAGAGACCCAGTACTTC. It encodes CASSLLGGETQYF.

This clone was seen more than once but under ten times. This sequence joins TRBV10-3 and TRBJ1-1; D not certain. The germline V gene encodes CDR1 ENHRY and CDR2 SYGVKD. The CDR3 covers 13 residues. Trimming removed 7 bases from V and 2 bases from J, with 11 bases in between. Here the CDR3 reads CAITANSNTEAFF. CDR3 nucleotide sequence: TGTGCCATCACCGCCAACTCTAACACTGAAGCTTTCTTT.

The chain uses TRBV28 and TRBJ2-4; 12 nucleotides line up with TRBD2. This CDR3 contains 16 residues. The V segment lost 5 bases and the J segment 1 base; nucleotides outside the gene matches: 3. The germline CDR1 and CDR2 sequences are MDHEN and SYDVKM. This CDR3 reads CASSPTSGGAKNIQYF. In DNA form, the CDR3 reads TGTGCCAGCAGTCCCACTAGCGGGGGGGCCAAAAACATTCAGTACTTC.

Only a few counts were recorded for this clone. The V gene is TRBV4-1, the J gene TRBJ2-2; tentatively, D is TRBD2 (6 bases). The CDR3 loop spans 15 amino acids. Germline V gene data show CDR1 as MGHRA and CDR2 as YSYEKL. Trimming stripped 4 bases from V and 0 bases from J, with 9 bases between. The CDR3 reads CASSLGGTNTGELFF. Here the CDR3 DNA reads TGCGCCAGCAGCCTGGGGGGAACGAACACCGGGGAGCTGTTTTTT.

This CDR3 is CASSDRVGPYEQYF. DNA for the CDR3: TGCGCCAGCAGTGACAGGGTTGGGCCCTACGAGCAGTACTTC. J is TRBJ2-7 and V is TRBV10-1; D may be TRBD1 (5 bases). The germline V gene has CDR1 WNHNN and CDR2 SYGVQD (reference sequence). The CDR3 covers 14 residues. V dropped 3 bases and J dropped 2 bases, with 11 bases sitting between them.

The count of this clone is one. The chain uses TRBV14 and TRBJ2-7, with no clear D. Germline CDR1 SGHDN, CDR2 FVKESK. The CDR3 consists of 13 residues. V was trimmed by 4 bases and J by 0 bases, leaving 7 bases between them. CDR3 amino acids: CASSPGSSYEQYF. CDR3 coding DNA: TGTGCCAGCAGCCCAGGATCCTCCTACGAGCAGTACTTC.

The chain couples TRBV28 to TRBJ2-7; TRBD1 matches at 7 bases. J lost 0 bases, V lost 2 bases, and 7 bases had no gene match. The CDR3 runs to 16 residues. The germline CDR1 and CDR2 sequences are MDHEN and SYDVKM. The CDR3, as DNA: TGTGCCAGCAGTTTAGCTACTGGGACAGTCTCCTACGAGCAGTACTTC. This translates into CASSLATGTVSYEQYF.

V is TRBV5-5 and J is TRBJ1-1; D is uncertain. Trimming removed 2 bases at V and 7 bases at J, with 9 bases between. Germline V CDR1 and CDR2: SGHKS, YYEKEE (reference sequence). This CDR3 is 12 amino acids long. The CDR3 reads CASSFSTLEAFF. DNA for the CDR3: TGTGCCAGCAGCTTCAGTACGCTTGAAGCTTTCTTT.

This chain links TRBV5-1 with TRBJ1-2; TRBD1 agrees at 9 bases. The CDR3 length is 19 residues. Germline assignment: CDR1 SGHRS and CDR2 YFSETQ. V shed 0 bases and J 8 bases; nucleotides not matched to a gene: 20. As DNA, the CDR3 is TGCGCCAGCAGCTTGGCCGAGACAGGGGGTGAAGGCTTCCGTTGGGGCTACACCTTC. This codes for CASSLAETGGEGFRWGYTF.

The chain employs TRBV7-9 and TRBJ2-2; tentatively, D is TRBD2 (5 bases). The ends were cut back, 5 bases at V and 4 bases at J, with 17 bases in the middle. The germline V gene encodes CDR1 SEHNR and CDR2 FQNEAQ (reference sequence). The CDR3 runs to 16 residues. The DNA for the CDR3 is TGTGCCAGCAGCCCCCAGGCCCCGGCGGGCACCGGGGAGCTGTTTTTT. It yields the protein CASSPQAPAGTGELFF.

This rearrangement joins TRBV11-3 to TRBJ2-7; D is undetermined. In germline, CDR1 is SGHNT, CDR2 YENEEA. The length of the CDR3 is 14 residues. Trimming took off 2 bases at V and 3 bases at J, with 11 bases between the two ends. As DNA, the CDR3 is TGTGCCAGCAGCTTAACTCAGGCAGACTACGAGCAGTACTTC. It specifies CASSLTQADYEQYF.

The rearrangement joins TRBV7-2 to TRBJ2-3; 8 nucleotides match TRBD1. This CDR3 is built from 15 residues. J gave up 2 bases and V 1 base, and 2 bases lay outside the gene matches. The germline V gene has CDR1 SGHTA and CDR2 FQGNSA. CDR3 sequence: CASSLGTGTTDTQYF. In DNA form, the CDR3 reads TGTGCCAGCAGCTTAGGGACAGGGACCACAGATACGCAGTATTTT.

CDR3 DNA sequence: TGTGCCAGCAGTTGGACAGGGGGATTGAGCAATCAGCCCCAGCATTTT. Its translation: CASSWTGGLSNQPQHF. V and J are TRBV28 and TRBJ1-5; TRBD1 agrees at 10 bases. CDR3 length equals 16 residues. Germline CDR1 MDHEN, CDR2 SYDVKM. The ends lost 4 bases at V and 1 base at J; junction bases unmatched: 4.

The rearrangement uses TRBV7-2 and TRBJ2-5; 10 bases match TRBD1. The J call is doubtful: the DNA matches TRBJ2-7 better. Looked up from germline, CDR1 is SGHTA and CDR2 is FQGNSA. CDR3 length: 13 residues. CDR3 bases: TGTGCCAGCAGCCGGGACAGGGGCAACGAGCAGTACTTC. Encoded protein: CASSRDRGNEQYF.

V usage is TRBV7-9 and J usage is TRBJ1-1, with TRBD1 identical over 7 bases. Germline V gene sequence: CDR1 SEHNR, CDR2 FQNEAQ (reference sequence). This CDR3 contains 15 residues. V shed 0 bases, J shed 8 bases, and the junction held 9 bases outside the gene matches. In DNA, the CDR3 is TGTGCCAGCAGCTTAGCCGGAGGGGGCCCGAGGGAAGCTTTCTTT. Residues: CASSLAGGGPREAFF.

The sample holds one count of this clone. J is TRBJ2-2 and V is TRBV6-5; 10 positions agree with TRBD1. The V gene's germline CDR1 is MNHEY and CDR2 SVGAGI. With V trimmed by 5 bases and J by 4 bases, 1 base remained unmatched. The CDR3 consists of 14 residues. The CDR3 spells CASSRTGGTGELFF. The DNA for the CDR3 is TGTGCCAGCAGTCGGACAGGGGGCACCGGGGAGCTGTTTTTT.

A single count supports this clone. The chain combines TRBV7-2 with TRBJ1-1; D is unclear. Germline CDR1 SGHTA, CDR2 FQGNSA. Trimming took off 5 bases at V and 8 bases at J, with 9 bases between the two ends. The CDR3 extends over 11 amino acids. The CDR3 loop reads CASSPGGEAFF. CDR3 DNA sequence: TGTGCCAGCAGCCCTGGTGGCGAAGCTTTCTTT. The variable domain in full, completed from reference TRBV7-2 and TRBJ1-1, reads GAGVSQSPSNKVTEKGKDVELRCDPISGHTALYWYRQSLGQGLEFLIYFQGNSAPDKSGLPSDRFSAERTGGSVSTLTIQRTQQEDSAVYLCASSPGGEAFFGQGTRLTVV.

The chain links TRBV5-1 to TRBJ2-1, with 10 bases aligning to TRBD2. Germline trimming cut 5 bases from V and 9 bases from J; bases unmatched to any gene: 5. This CDR3 is 13 amino acids long. Per the germline V gene, CDR1 is SGHRS and CDR2 is YFSETQ. CDR3 in amino acids: CASRLAGDREQFF. CDR3 DNA: TGCGCCAGCAGGCTAGCGGGAGATCGTGAGCAGTTCTTC.

V usage is TRBV4-2 and J usage is TRBJ2-7, with 9 bases fitting TRBD2. The germline V gene has CDR1 LGHNA and CDR2 YNFKEQ. The ends lost 1 base at V and 0 bases at J; junction bases unmatched: 7. This CDR3 region has 17 residues. CDR3 sequence reads: CASSQALAGSSSYEQYF. In nucleotides, the CDR3 is TGTGCCAGCAGCCAAGCCCTAGCGGGGAGTAGCTCCTACGAGCAGTACTTC.

The chain links TRBV18 to TRBJ1-5; D remains unclear. Germline assignment: CDR1 KGHSH and CDR2 LQKENI. This CDR3 region has 13 residues. V was pared by 3 bases and J by 1 base, with 4 bases between. The CDR3 DNA is TGTGCCAGCTCACCCCTCAGCAATCAGCCCCAGCATTTT. It encodes CASSPLSNQPQHF.